This T cell receptor (beta chain) stems from a study of T cell responses to AZD1222 COVID-19 vaccine. TCRdb keeps only in-frame clones here, not all; method: immunoSEQ multiplex PCR. The sample consists of more than 140,000 clones, 70% to 90% of them appearing once. Germline assignment: CDR1 MGHRA and CDR2 YSYEKL. Trimming took off 5 bases at V and 7 bases at J, with 20 bases between the two ends. The CDR3 extends over 16 amino acids. This material consisted of peripheral blood, taken on day 0 of MenACWY control vaccination. The clonotype was recovered from an adult in good health. V gene TRBV4-1 combines with J gene TRBJ1-4; D perhaps matches TRBD1 (6 bases). For the CDR3, the DNA is TGCGCCAGCAGCACGCCTCAGGGGAGGACGGGTGAAAAACTGTTTTTT. Its protein is CASSTPQGRTGEKLFF.